The 24 T cell receptor beta chains reported below all come from one sample, sequenced in a study of cytomegalovirus exposure and HLA in healthy donors. 13 Jbeta primers and 60 Vbeta primers were used for the PCR. This table comes from immunoSEQ multiplex PCR, and its TCRdb copy is limited to in-frame clones, with some not included. The sample shows about 98,000 clones, around four fifths of them seen only once. The sequenced material came from PBMCs. These TCRs come from a female donor in good health and CMV-seropositive.

The chain couples TRBV11-2 to TRBJ2-2; 7 bases are a match to TRBD1. CDR1 is SGHAT, CDR2 FQNNGV, per germline. V gave up 4 bases and J gave up 4 bases; unmatched junction bases: 3. CDR3 length equals 14 residues. The CDR3 sequence is CASSSGQFTGELFF. The CDR3 DNA follows: TGTGCCAGCAGCTCGGGACAGTTCACCGGGGAGCTGTTTTTT.

In this sample, this clone turned up a few times. This chain joins TRBV5-4 and TRBJ1-1; tentatively, D is TRBD1 (6 bases). Germline V CDR1 and CDR2: SGHNT, YYREEE (reference sequence). The CDR3 spans 16 residues. V gave up 4 bases and J gave up 0 bases, with 16 bases separating them. DNA for the CDR3: TGTGCCAGCAGCGTCCCGGGGGGCCGTGTGAACACTGAAGCTTTCTTT. It translates to CASSVPGGRVNTEAFF.

This clone was seen once. The V gene is TRBV6-5, the J gene TRBJ1-3, with 8 bases aligning to TRBD1. The CDR3 length is 16 residues. The germline V gene encodes CDR1 MNHEY and CDR2 SVGAGI. Losses at the gene ends were 4 bases for V and 3 bases for J; bases not matched to a gene: 8. CDR3 bases: TGTGCCAGCAGTTTACGACAGGGGATGGGTGGAAACACCATATATTTT. The encoded protein is CASSLRQGMGGNTIYF.

This clone showed up just a few times. The chain couples TRBV4-1 to TRBJ2-7, with D uncertain. The V end was cut by 2 bases, the J end by 2 bases, with 16 bases between. CDR1 and CDR2 (germline): MGHRA, YSYEKL. This CDR3 region has 16 residues. The CDR3 DNA reads TGCGCCAGCAGCCAATTCTTCCTTCCTAGAACCTACGAGCAGTACTTC. Its translation is CASSQFFLPRTYEQYF.

This chain connects TRBV7-9 to TRBJ1-2; 7 bases agree with TRBD1. The germline CDR1 and CDR2 sequences are SEHNR and FQNEAQ (reference sequence). The CDR3 contains 14 residues. The CDR3 DNA reads TGTGCTCAAGGAGGTGCAGGGGGAGACTATGGCTACACCTTC. This translates into CAQGGAGGDYGYTF. Supplemented by reference TRBV7-9 and TRBJ1-2, the full variable domain reads DTGVSQNPRHKITKRGQNVTFRCDPISEHNRLYWYRQTLGQGPEFLTYFQNEAQLEKSRLLSDRFSAERPKGSFSTLEIQRTEQGDSAMYLCAQGGAGGDYGYTFGSGTRLTVV.

The chain links TRBV5-1 to TRBJ2-2; 11 nucleotides align to TRBD2. V lost 7 bases, J lost 7 bases, and 15 bases stayed unmatched. CDR3 length equals 17 residues. Germline CDR1 and CDR2: SGHRS and YFSETQ. The CDR3 DNA is TGCGCCAGCTCCCTCCTCGTAGCGGGAGGGTATGACGGGGAGCTGTTTTTT. It is translated as CASSLLVAGGYDGELFF. Looking up the rest from reference TRBV5-1 and TRBJ2-2 gives the full variable domain: KAGVTQTPRYLIKTRGQQVTLSCSPISGHRSVSWYQQTPGQGLQFLFEYFSETQRNKGNFPGRFSGRQFSNSRSEMNVSTLELGDSALYLCASSLLVAGGYDGELFFGEGSRLTVL.

V gene TRBV6-6 combines with J gene TRBJ1-1, with a possible D match to TRBD1 (6 bases). CDR1 is MNHNY, CDR2 SVGAGI, per germline (reference sequence). V was clipped by 5 bases and J by 5 bases, with 18 bases between them. The CDR3 loop spans 15 amino acids. CDR3 in amino acids: CASSKYRDWETEAFF. CDR3 nucleotide sequence: TGTGCCAGCAGTAAGTACAGGGATTGGGAAACTGAAGCTTTCTTT.

This rearrangement joins TRBV30 to TRBJ2-5; D is possibly TRBD1 (6 bases). The J call may be faulty, since TRBJ2-7 better matches the DNA end. This CDR3 spans 13 amino acids. CDR1 is GTSNPN and CDR2 is SVGIG in the germline V gene (reference sequence). The CDR3 coding sequence is TGTGCCTGGAACAGAAACAGGGCCTACGAGCAGTACTTC. Amino acids: CAWNRNRAYEQYF.

The genes are TRBV6-5 and TRBJ2-2; D ambiguous. Germline-derived CDR1 and CDR2 are MNHEY and SVGAGI. Trimming pared 1 base from V and 5 bases from J, leaving 5 bases between. CDR3 size: 13 residues. As DNA, the CDR3 is TGTGCCAGCAGTTACTTCCTGACCGGGGAGCTGTTTTTT. Protein product: CASSYFLTGELFF.

The chain couples TRBV9 to TRBJ2-7; a possible D gene is TRBD1 (6 bases). This CDR3 region has 13 residues. Per germline, CDR1 SGDLS and CDR2 YYNGEE. Trimming took off 5 bases at V and 2 bases at J, with 11 bases between the two ends. The CDR3 DNA sequence: TGTGCCAGCAGTGGCCCAGGGGCCTACGAGCAGTACTTC. Translation: CASSGPGAYEQYF.

V gene TRBV7-9 combines with J gene TRBJ2-2, with 8 bases lining up with TRBD1. Germline values: CDR1 SEHNR, CDR2 FQNEAQ (reference sequence). This CDR3 has 15 residues. V lost 4 bases and J lost 5; bases outside the gene matches: 6. The CDR3 spells CASSSWTGTTGELFF. DNA for the CDR3: TGTGCCAGCAGCTCCTGGACAGGGACAACCGGGGAGCTGTTTTTT.

The chain couples TRBV7-2 to TRBJ2-1; 13 nucleotides align to TRBD2. This CDR3 has 16 residues. V lost 3 bases to trimming and J lost 7 bases; unmatched junction nucleotides: 6. Germline CDR1 and CDR2: SGHTA and FQGNSA. The CDR3 is CASSFTSGGAGNEQFF. The CDR3 nucleotides read TGTGCCAGCAGCTTTACTAGCGGGGGGGCGGGGAATGAGCAGTTCTTC.

Comment on this clone: The junction departs from the called germline gene at one end, perhaps through a read error. The chain is built from TRBV13 and TRBJ1-2; TRBD1 aligns across 8 bases. This CDR3 comprises 16 residues. CDR1 is PRHDT and CDR2 is FYEKMQ in the germline V gene (reference sequence). This CDR3 reads CASSSYDRGADYGYPF. The CDR3 DNA is TGTGCCAGCAGCTCATACGACAGGGGCGCTGACTATGGCTACCCCTTC.

The chain joins TRBV19 to TRBJ2-1, with TRBD2 matching over 9 bases. The length of the CDR3 is 16 residues. J was trimmed by 7 bases and V by 3 bases; bases with no gene match: 10. The germline gives CDR1 LNHDA, CDR2 SQIVND (reference sequence). The CDR3 loop is CASSMDLAGRLNEQFF. CDR3 DNA: TGTGCCAGTAGTATGGACCTAGCGGGGAGGTTAAATGAGCAGTTCTTC.

The V gene is TRBV5-1, the J gene TRBJ2-1, with 7 bases matching TRBD2. This CDR3 has 16 amino acids. The V and J ends lost 1 base and 4 bases, in that order; junction bases with no gene match: 8. The germline V gene has CDR1 SGHRS and CDR2 YFSETQ. CDR3 loop: CASSLSAGRGYNEQFF. The CDR3, as DNA: TGCGCCAGCAGCTTGAGTGCCGGGCGGGGGTACAATGAGCAGTTCTTC.

The rearrangement joins TRBV4-1 to TRBJ1-6; D gene unclear. Germline V lookup: CDR1 MGHRA, CDR2 YSYEKL. The CDR3 contains 17 residues. V gave up 1 base and J gave up 1 base, with 11 bases separating them. For the CDR3, the DNA is TGCGCCAGCAGCCAAGTTGGCGGTAATTCCTATAATTCACCCCTCCACTTT. Translated, it gives CASSQVGGNSYNSPLHF.

DNA for the CDR3: TGTGCCATCAGTGAGTCGGACAGTTCTGCTTTCTTT. Protein product: CAISESDSSAFF. The chain recombines TRBV10-3 with TRBJ1-1; TRBD1 might be the D (6 bases). The CDR3 runs to 12 residues. The V end was cut by 0 bases, the J end by 11 bases, with 10 bases between. Germline loops: CDR1 ENHRY, CDR2 SYGVKD.

The V call is TRBV30, the J call TRBJ1-4; no clear D. Looked up from germline, CDR1 is GTSNPN and CDR2 is SVGIG (reference sequence). The CDR3 is 15 residues long. Trimming shortened V by 3 bases and J by 5 bases, and 16 bases separated the two germline ends. CDR3 coding DNA: TGTGCCTGGAGCACTCCCGGGCGAGGGAATGAAAAACTGTTTTTT. Protein sequence: CAWSTPGRGNEKLFF.

The chain is built from TRBV2 and TRBJ1-6, with 7 bases fitting TRBD1. Germline lookup yields CDR1 SNHLY and CDR2 FYNNEI. Unmatched junction bases numbered 3, after V lost 3 bases and J lost 1 base. The CDR3 contains 16 residues. The CDR3 sequence: CASSEGRGSYNSPLHF. Written as DNA, the CDR3 is TGTGCCAGCAGTGAGGGCAGGGGGTCCTATAATTCACCCCTCCACTTT.

The chain recombines TRBV19 with TRBJ2-1, with 10 nucleotides matching TRBD1. CDR3 length: 15 residues. Germline CDR1 LNHDA, CDR2 SQIVND (reference sequence). The junction had 7 bases not matched to a gene; V was cut back by 3 bases and J by 8 bases. CDR3 amino acids: CASSIGQGGSHEQFF. CDR3 DNA sequence: TGTGCCAGTAGTATTGGACAGGGGGGATCCCATGAGCAGTTCTTC. Combining the CDR3 with reference TRBV19 and TRBJ2-1 gives the whole variable domain DGGITQSPKYLFRKEGQNVTLSCEQNLNHDAMYWYRQDPGQGLRLIYYSQIVNDFQKGDIAEGYSVSREKKESFPLTVTSAQKNPTAFYLCASSIGQGGSHEQFFGPGTRLTVL.

CDR3 residues: CASSSRTGETEAFF. As DNA, the CDR3 is TGTGCCAGCAGTTCAAGGACAGGGGAAACTGAAGCTTTCTTT. The genes are TRBV6-6 and TRBJ1-1; 9 bases line up with TRBD1. The CDR3 is made up of 14 amino acids. J gave up 5 bases and V 4 bases, and 5 bases lay outside the gene matches. The V gene's germline CDR1 is MNHNY and CDR2 SVGAGI (reference sequence).

This clone was counted only a few times. The CDR3 coding sequence is TGTGCCAGTAGTATGGAAGAGGGGGGGGCCAATCAGCCCCAGCATTTT. It translates to CASSMEEGGANQPQHF. The chain joins TRBV19 to TRBJ1-5; maybe TRBD1 (6 bases). Per germline, CDR1 LNHDA and CDR2 SQIVND (reference sequence). The germline V and J ends were trimmed by 3 bases and 3 bases, with 15 bases remaining between them. There are 16 residues in the CDR3. The entire variable domain, with the rest obtained from reference TRBV19 and TRBJ1-5, is as follows: DGGITQSPKYLFRKEGQNVTLSCEQNLNHDAMYWYRQDPGQGLRLIYYSQIVNDFQKGDIAEGYSVSREKKESFPLTVTSAQKNPTAFYLCASSMEEGGANQPQHFGDGTRLSIL.

This clone was counted between two and nine times. This chain links TRBV4-2 with TRBJ1-1; tentatively, D is TRBD1 (5 bases). CDR3 length: 12 residues. Germline V gives CDR1 LGHNA, CDR2 YNFKEQ. Trimming removed 7 bases at V and 5 bases at J, with 11 bases between. The CDR3 region is CASNPGTTEAFF. Written as DNA, the CDR3 is TGTGCCAGCAACCCAGGGACTACTGAAGCTTTCTTT.

The rearrangement joins TRBV4-2 to TRBJ2-7; 15 bases line up with TRBD2. The CDR3 consists of 17 residues. Unmatched junction bases numbered 7, after V lost 5 bases and J lost 2 bases. In germline, CDR1 is LGHNA, CDR2 YNFKEQ. As DNA, the CDR3 is TGTGCCAGCAGCTCGGGACTAGCGGGGGGACGCACCTACGAGCAGTACTTC. Encoded protein: CASSSGLAGGRTYEQYF.